This passage covers 3 T cell receptor beta chains from one sample sequenced in a study of shared clonotypes between healthy human individuals. Clones were read by immunoSEQ multiplex PCR, and TCRdb kept only the in-frame ones, dropping some. The sample has around 500,000 clones; 76% are singletons. Material: PBMCs. The source of these receptors is a woman in her forties in good health. Some clones in this sample may be carry-over from other donors' samples.

V gene TRBV9 combines with J gene TRBJ2-1; D possibly corresponds to TRBD2 (6 bases). The CDR3 covers 17 residues. Germline-derived CDR1 and CDR2 are SGDLS and YYNGEE. Trimming removed 4 bases at V and 10 bases at J, with 27 bases between. CDR3 region: CASSPRDSGILGAEQFF. The CDR3 DNA sequence: TGTGCCAGCAGCCCCCGAGATAGCGGAATCCTAGGCGCCGAGCAGTTCTTC.

This clone was observed once. V and J are TRBV27 and TRBJ1-2; TRBD1 aligns across 12 bases. Germline lookup yields CDR1 MNHEY and CDR2 SMNVEV (reference sequence). The V gene end was trimmed by 5 bases and the J gene end by 7 bases; junction bases not matched to a gene: 11. This CDR3 comprises 16 residues. CDR3 residues: CASSINPGQGASGYTF. Here the CDR3 DNA reads TGTGCCAGCAGTATCAACCCGGGACAGGGGGCGAGTGGCTACACCTTC.

The genes are TRBV10-3 and TRBJ2-7; D uncertain. Per germline, CDR1 ENHRY and CDR2 SYGVKD. V shed 4 bases and J shed 2 bases, with 12 bases lying between them. The CDR3 loop spans 14 amino acids. As DNA, the CDR3 is TGTGCCATCAGTGCCTCTGGTTCGGCCTACGAGCAGTACTTC. Amino acids: CAISASGSAYEQYF.